A single sample gave rise to the 27 T cell receptor beta chains below, sequenced in a study of regulatory T cells in long-lasting Graves disease (dated by TCRdb to the early 2020s). Libraries were made using multiplex PCR. TCRdb records Illumina HiSeq 4000 as the sequencer. iRepertoire HTBI primers and Arm-PCR amplification of CDR3 regions were used to construct TCR beta libraries. TCRdb cleaned the public reads at Q25 with fastp, built clones with MiXCR and kept in-frame beta chains. Each CDR3 protein gets just one entry, which takes the most common genes and DNA from the rows behind it. Across this sample there are around 480,000 distinct CDR3 sequences, with around 15% seen only once. 9% to 15% of the sample is taken by the ten largest. The sample's time point label is to be understood as: newly diagnosed GD, antithyroid drugs for less than 3 months. For both TCR sequencing and RNA sequencing, RNA was extracted from PBMCs in TRIzol.

These data were likewise used in another study, on T cells in Graves' hyperthyroidism and ophthalmopathy.

The specimen comprised peripheral blood mononuclear cells (PBMCs), sampled at new diagnosis, from a patient treated with antithyroid drugs. The origin of the receptors is a middle-aged man with Graves disease. Donor details come from another sample of the same person, matched by shared clones.

In the case of this clonotype: Since no conserved phenylalanine or tryptophan closes the CDR3, a read error is the likely cause. No DNA is shown, since the ends of the CDR3 on it are uncertain; the CDR3 is the one TCRdb lists. The rearrangement uses TRBV28 and TRBJ2-5; the table's D call TRBD2 went unverified against the DNA. Germline lookup yields CDR1 MDHEN and CDR2 SYDVKM. From its first to its last residue, the CDR3 has 11 amino acids. The CDR3 reads CASSRKEKIAG.

This chain links TRBV7-9 with TRBJ2-5, with unresolved D. Trimming removed 1 base from V and 2 bases from J, with 8 bases in between. The CDR3 spans 14 residues. CDR1 and CDR2 (germline): SEHNR, FQNEAQ (reference sequence). CDR3 in amino acids: CASSLDPLQETQYF. The DNA of the CDR3 is TGTGCCAGCAGCTTAGACCCCTTACAAGAGACCCAGTACTTC. Using reference TRBV7-9 and TRBJ2-5 for the parts outside the CDR3, the full variable domain is DTGVSQNPRHKITKRGQNVTFRCDPISEHNRLYWYRQTLGQGPEFLTYFQNEAQLEKSRLLSDRFSAERPKGSFSTLEIQRTEQGDSAMYLCASSLDPLQETQYFGPGTRLLVL.

This clonotype has ten or more counts. The gene calls are TRBV3-1 and TRBJ2-1, with TRBD2 matching over 8 bases. This CDR3 comprises 16 residues. The ends lost 5 bases at V and 7 bases at J; junction bases unmatched: 13. Germline V lookup: CDR1 LGHDT, CDR2 YNNKEL (reference sequence). CDR3 nucleotides: TGTGCCAGCAGCAAGATAGCGGGACTAGTGTTGAATGAGCAGTTCTTC. It yields the protein CASSKIAGLVLNEQFF.

V is TRBV20-1 and J is TRBJ2-1; 10 bases are a match to TRBD1. Germline-derived CDR1 and CDR2 are DFQATT and SNEGSKA (reference sequence). This CDR3 has 14 residues. V gave up 6 bases and J gave up 5 bases; unmatched junction bases: 7. The CDR3 region has the DNA TGCAGTGCAGACAGGGGGCCCCTCGACAATGAGCAGTTCTTC. It translates to CSADRGPLDNEQFF.

This clonotype has at least ten counts. Here the CDR3 reads CSATPLTSGRGDTQYF. Here the CDR3 DNA reads TGCAGTGCCACCCCCCTGACTAGCGGGAGGGGAGATACGCAGTATTTT. The genes are TRBV20-1 and TRBJ2-3; 14 positions match TRBD2. The CDR3 contains 16 residues. The V gene's germline CDR1 is DFQATT and CDR2 SNEGSKA (reference sequence). Trimming at V came to 6 bases and at J to 5 bases, leaving 10 bases not matched to a gene.

This clonotype was counted ten times or more. CDR3 in DNA: TGCGCCAGCAGCCGGGCGGCGGACAGGGCGACCTACGAGCAGTACTTC. Translating gives CASSRAADRATYEQYF. This chain uses TRBV5-1 with TRBJ2-7; 8 bases are shared with TRBD1. Germline CDR1 and CDR2: SGHRS and YFSETQ. V trimming: 4 bases; J trimming: 2 bases; junction bases outside the gene matches: 11. This CDR3 spans 16 amino acids.

This clonotype was detected ten times or more. The J gene is TRBJ1-1, the V gene TRBV2; 7 bases are a match to TRBD1. Losses at the gene ends were 2 bases for V and 5 bases for J; bases not matched to a gene: 8. Germline V lookup: CDR1 SNHLY, CDR2 FYNNEI. The CDR3 consists of 15 residues. CDR3 sequence reads: CASSESGGRGTEAFF. CDR3 nucleotide sequence: TGTGCCAGCAGTGAATCTGGCGGCAGGGGGACTGAAGCTTTCTTT.

For this clonotype: This sequence may be a read error, since a much larger clone differs from it by one base. This CDR3 is missing its conserved last phenylalanine or tryptophan, likely due to a read error. The V gene is TRBV5-1, the J gene TRBJ2-1; D is undetermined. The germline V gene encodes CDR1 SGHRS and CDR2 YFSETQ. The ends were cut back, 10 bases at V and 0 bases at J, with 17 bases in the middle. The CDR3 runs 15 residues. CDR3 bases: TGCGCCTCGACCACGACTCCAAGCTCCTACAATGAGCAGTTCATC. This codes for CASTTTPSSYNEQFI.

The rearrangement links TRBV9 to TRBJ1-1; D is possibly TRBD1 (5 bases). Per the germline V gene, CDR1 is SGDLS and CDR2 is YYNGEE. The CDR3 loop spans 14 amino acids. The V gene lost 4 bases and the J gene lost 2 bases, with 12 bases spanning the gap. As DNA, the CDR3 is TGTGCCAGCAGCCCTACTGGGGCAAACACTGAAGCTTTCTTT. The encoded protein is CASSPTGANTEAFF.

This clonotype was detected only a few times. This chain uses TRBV27 with TRBJ1-1; possible D gene TRBD1, 5 bases. This CDR3 region has 13 residues. Germline loops: CDR1 MNHEY, CDR2 SMNVEV (reference sequence). Trimming cost V 2 bases and J 6 bases, with 10 bases left between them. DNA of the CDR3: TGTGCCAGCAGTTTAGGCCAGGGCCCTGAAGCTTTCTTT. Translating gives CASSLGQGPEAFF.

This clonotype appeared many times. The chain couples TRBV27 to TRBJ2-3; D is possibly TRBD2 (5 bases). Germline assignment: CDR1 MNHEY and CDR2 SMNVEV (reference sequence). V was clipped by 11 bases and J by 1 base, with 13 bases between them. The CDR3 spans 13 residues. For the CDR3, the DNA is TGTGCCTCGGCACTAGTTCGCACAGATACGCAGTATTTT. Translating gives CASALVRTDTQYF.

Many counts were recorded for this clonotype. The gene calls are TRBV2 and TRBJ2-1; 12 bases map to TRBD2. V gave up 5 bases and J gave up 3 bases; unmatched junction bases: 8. Germline CDR1 is SNHLY and CDR2 is FYNNEI. CDR3 length: 17 amino acids. CDR3 residues: CASSFNPTSGGYNEQFF. The CDR3 DNA sequence: TGTGCCAGCAGTTTCAACCCGACTAGCGGGGGCTACAATGAGCAGTTCTTC.

At least ten counts were recorded for this clonotype. This chain links TRBV28 with TRBJ2-5; 14 bases are a match to TRBD2. Germline-derived CDR1 and CDR2 are MDHEN and SYDVKM. The length of the CDR3 is 15 residues. V lost 5 bases to trimming and J lost 4 bases; unmatched junction nucleotides: 3. In nucleotides, the CDR3 is TGTGCCAGCAGTCCGGGGACTAGCGGGAGAGAGACCCAGTACTTC. Protein product: CASSPGTSGRETQYF.

This clonotype was detected ten times or more. The rearrangement joins TRBV20-1 to TRBJ2-1, with 8 bases identical to TRBD2. With 0 bases clipped from V and 0 bases from J, the junction kept 4 bases outside the gene matches. Germline assignment: CDR1 DFQATT and CDR2 SNEGSKA (reference sequence). The length of the CDR3 is 16 residues. This chain's CDR3 is CSARDPGTSSYNEQFF. The CDR3 bases are TGCAGTGCTAGAGACCCCGGGACTAGCTCCTACAATGAGCAGTTCTTC.

The sample holds many counts of this clonotype. This rearrangement joins TRBV28 to TRBJ1-1; maybe TRBD1 (5 bases). The CDR3 is made up of 13 amino acids. CDR1 is MDHEN and CDR2 is SYDVKM in the germline V gene. V dropped 1 base and J dropped 8 bases, with 11 bases sitting between them. CDR3 in DNA: TGTGCCAGCAGTTTATTGGGGGACGCCGAAGCTTTCTTT. This codes for CASSLLGDAEAFF.

This clonotype was recorded many times. The chain carries TRBV5-1 and TRBJ2-7; 14 bases agree with TRBD2. The V gene end was trimmed by 7 bases and the J gene end by 3 bases; junction bases not matched to a gene: 3. The CDR3 consists of 14 residues. Germline CDR1 reads SGHRS; CDR2 reads YFSETQ. The CDR3, as DNA: TGCGCCAGCGCCGGGACTAGCGGGAGCTACGAGCAGTACTTC. Protein product: CASAGTSGSYEQYF.

This clonotype showed up many times. The chain has TRBV12-3 or TRBV12-4 and TRBJ2-1; D ambiguous. Trimming cost V 1 base and J 6 bases, with 16 bases left between them. The CDR3 is 16 amino acids. The CDR3 spells CASSLDLGNSFNEQFF. CDR3 DNA: TGTGCCAGCAGTTTAGACCTGGGTAATAGTTTCAATGAGCAGTTCTTC.

Points on this clonotype: Here the CDR3 omits its conserved ending phenylalanine or tryptophan, so a read error is the likely source. The rearrangement links TRBV20-1 to TRBJ1-2; D is unresolved. Trimming pared 0 bases from V and 8 bases from J, leaving 10 bases between. Germline V gene data show CDR1 as DFQATT and CDR2 as SNEGSKA (reference sequence). The CDR3 is made up of 12 amino acids. DNA for the CDR3: TGCAGTGCTAGAGAAAGTCCACTGGGCTACACCCTC. Residues: CSARESPLGYTL.

The sample holds one count of this clonotype. This rearrangement joins TRBV20-1 to TRBJ2-7; 9 bases are a match to TRBD1. CDR1 and CDR2 (germline): DFQATT, SNEGSKA (reference sequence). There are 13 residues in the CDR3. After removal of 4 bases from V and 5 bases from J, the junction contained 6 bases not matched to a gene. CDR3 coding DNA: TGCAGTGCTACGGGACAGGGACCGAACGAGCAGTACTTC. Translated: CSATGQGPNEQYF.

This clonotype appeared a few times. The rearrangement uses TRBV10-3 and TRBJ2-5; 7 positions match TRBD2. CDR1 ENHRY and CDR2 SYGVKD come from the germline V gene. The CDR3 has 16 residues. J gave up 4 bases and V 6 bases, and 14 bases lay outside the gene matches. CDR3: CAISAPGKRDGETQYF. The CDR3 coding sequence is TGTGCCATCAGCGCACCGGGCAAGCGGGACGGAGAGACCCAGTACTTC.

This clonotype occurred a few times. This sequence may be a read error, since a much larger clone differs from it by one base. The chain recombines TRBV6-2 or TRBV6-3 with TRBJ2-3; 10 bases map to TRBD2. CDR1 and CDR2 (germline): MNHEY, SVGEGT. CDR3 size: 16 residues. J was trimmed by 2 bases and V by 5 bases; bases with no gene match: 7. The CDR3 here is CASSPRLAGFTDTQYF. The CDR3 nucleotides are TGTGCCAGCAGTCCCCGACTAGCGGGTTTCACAGATACGCAGTATTTT.

This clonotype was detected many times. The chain combines TRBV24-1 with TRBJ2-3, with 9 positions matching TRBD2. The V and J ends lost 4 bases and 9 bases, in that order; junction bases with no gene match: 10. The CDR3 sequence is 15 residues long. In germline, CDR1 is KGHDR, CDR2 SFDVKD. The CDR3 reads CATSDQVAGVGTQYF. DNA of the CDR3: TGTGCCACCAGTGACCAGGTAGCGGGAGTTGGAACGCAGTATTTT.

This clonotype was recorded at least ten times. This chain connects TRBV5-1 to TRBJ2-7; 13 positions agree with TRBD2. CDR1 and CDR2 (germline): SGHRS, YFSETQ. Trimming removed 2 bases from V and 6 bases from J; junction bases left unmatched: 5. The CDR3 extends over 15 amino acids. The CDR3 sequence is CASSFAGTSGTEQYF. DNA for the CDR3: TGCGCCAGCAGCTTCGCCGGGACTAGCGGGACCGAGCAGTACTTC.

CDR3 sequence (DNA): TGTGCCAGCAGCCCGGGACTCCTCCTTCCCTGGGAGCAGTACTTC. As protein: CASSPGLLLPWEQYF. The chain couples TRBV7-9 to TRBJ2-7, with D perhaps matching TRBD2 (6 bases). V lost 5 bases, J lost 7 bases, and 21 bases lay in between. Germline assignment: CDR1 SEHNR and CDR2 FQNEAQ (reference sequence). The CDR3 has 15 residues. The full variable domain, completed using reference TRBV7-9 and TRBJ2-7, is DTGVSQNPRHKITKRGQNVTFRCDPISEHNRLYWYRQTLGQGPEFLTYFQNEAQLEKSRLLSDRFSAERPKGSFSTLEIQRTEQGDSAMYLCASSPGLLLPWEQYFGPGTRLTVT.

There are many counts of this clonotype. This sequence joins TRBV2 and TRBJ2-6, with D possibly being TRBD1 (5 bases). The V and J ends lost 6 bases and 1 base respectively, with 13 bases between them. Germline V gene lookup returns CDR1 SNHLY and CDR2 FYNNEI. The CDR3 runs 16 residues. The CDR3, as DNA: TGTGCCAGCAGAGTGGACAAAGCATCTGGGGCCAACGTCCTGACTTTC. Translated, it gives CASRVDKASGANVLTF.

This chain links TRBV29-1 with TRBJ1-5; no reliable D call. The length of the CDR3 is 13 residues. CDR1 and CDR2 (germline): SQVTM, ANQGSEA. Trimming left V 6 bases short and J 4 bases short, with 13 bases between. In DNA form, the CDR3 reads TGCAGCGTATCGGACGGGATTAATCAGCCCCAGCATTTT. It is translated as CSVSDGINQPQHF.

This clonotype was counted at least ten times. The chain links TRBV28 to TRBJ2-7, with D maybe TRBD1 (6 bases). The germline CDR1 and CDR2 sequences are MDHEN and SYDVKM. V was clipped by 11 bases and J by 3 bases, with 11 bases between them. The CDR3 extends over 11 amino acids. The CDR3 reads CAATGFYEQYF. The CDR3 DNA sequence: TGTGCCGCTACAGGGTTCTACGAGCAGTACTTC.